This section outlines one T cell receptor (beta chain) sequence together with its context. This clone has just a few counts. The antigen it binds to is not known. There are no base qualities to consult, and no much larger clone falls within one base. Whole blood was collected in K2EDTA tubes by collaborating institutions according to the institutions' own protocols. Collaborator samples were shipped for TCRbeta analysis as frozen whole blood, isolated PBMCs, or DNA extracted from either sample type. V drops 1 base and J drops 5 bases, leaving 8 bases in between. CDR1 and CDR2 were assigned from the germline V gene (reference sequence) as LGHDT and YNNKEL. The CDR3 contains 13 residues, cysteine and phenylalanine counted. The sequence is cut down to CDR3 DNA, 39 bases in frame from base 1. These data belong to a study of blood T cell repertoires in COVID-19 (dated by TCRdb to about 2020). Turning to the overall study: Samples covering the acute and convalescent phases of COVID-19 were provided by collaborators in the United States, Italy and Spain. A freely available public database, intended as a resource for researchers studying the immune response to SARS-CoV-2, is where the repertoires were released. Where HLA class I and class II types were available, the types were taken from metadata supplied by the sample provider, not from assay-based typing. The samples were drawn from the first 160 participants of the ongoing ImmuneRACE study and from more than 1,000 subjects provided by 6 global collaborators. The dataset comprised deeply sampled blood TCRbeta repertoires from subjects exposed to, actively infected with, or recovered from COVID-19. Nearly every sample came with metadata listing a de-identified subject ID, COVID-19 status, age in years and sex. The prospective study material was composed of cDNA or gDNA derived from T cells, B-cell-depleted T cells, or PBMCs.

Overall results and qualifications from the work: How much clinical and demographic metadata was included differed by source and by participant, and the metadata was provided uncurated.

TCRbeta CDR3 regions were amplified from genomic DNA using the immunoSEQ Assay, a bias-controlled multiplex PCR. On the study's bioinformatics: The number of nucleated cells in each sample was estimated from the amplification of reference gene primers within the assay. To quantify the absolute abundance of each unique TCRbeta CDR3 rearrangement, sequence reads were collapsed and filtered. For each sample, productive Simpson clonality was calculated by taking the square root of Simpson's diversity index across productive rearrangements. Not all clones reach the TCRdb copy of this immuneACCESS table, which keeps in-frame sequences only. Checked studies attribute under half of the gap to unresolved V genes and leave the rest unexplained. V, J and clone size are taken as reported in that table, and D and trimming were inferred from the DNA itself. In this sample the table shows over 300,000 clones, approximately 85% of which occur a single time. 7.2% of the sample belongs to the ten largest clones.

The TCR was taken from a human donor in a cohort sampled during active COVID-19. The specimen was peripheral blood. The chain links TRBV3-1 (or the pseudogene TRBV3-2) with TRBJ1-1; the D gene identity is not certain. The sequenced DNA: TGTGCCAGCAGCCAAGTTGAGAAGACTGAAGCTTTCTTT. This translates into CASSQVEKTEAFF.